The TCR beta chain under discussion was sequenced for a study of T cell responses to AZD1222 COVID-19 vaccine. The CDR3 has 13 residues. Per the germline V gene, CDR1 is MNHEY and CDR2 is SVGEGT. Trimming removed 5 bases from V and 3 bases from J; junction bases left unmatched: 3. The assay was immunoSEQ multiplex PCR, and TCRdb's table has in-frame clones only and misses some. The repertoire holds 100,000 or so clones, with about 90% as singletons. Comments on this clone: Other DNA sequences in the same sample also yield this CDR3.

The rearrangement links TRBV6-2 or TRBV6-3 to TRBJ1-2; 7 bases are shared with TRBD1. The material was peripheral blood, obtained 28 days after the second AZD1222 dose. This receptor was taken from an adult who received the AZD1222 COVID-19 vaccine. The chain's CDR3 is CASSPTGDYGYTF. The CDR3 bases are TGTGCCAGCAGTCCAACAGGGGACTATGGCTACACCTTC.